Reported below is one TCR beta chain. Its antigen is not yet known. Base qualities are missing; no much larger clone stands one base away. These data belong to a study of T cells after somatic rescue of genetic block (dated by TCRdb to 2019 to 2021). In terms of the full investigation: What the study looked at was long-term robustness, specifically in a T-cell system that came about through somatic rescue of a genetic block in T-cell development.

Receptor amplification or capture employed the immunoSEQ multiplex PCR assay. TCRdb limited this immuneACCESS table to in-frame rearrangements with V and J called. A share of clones is missing; checked studies link under half to unresolved V genes, and the rest is unexplained. For this sample there are under 15,000 clones; 65% to 85% appear just once. The top ten hold roughly 20% of the sample. The junction shows trimming of 10 bases on V and 7 bases on J, plus 16 bases between the germline ends. The germline V gene specifies ENHRY as CDR1 and SYGVKD as CDR2. Reading from cysteine to phenylalanine, the CDR3 counts 12 amino acids. Of the read, only the CDR3 DNA is kept; its 36 bases are in frame from base 1.

This clonotype originated in a boy younger than 18. The sequencing input was peripheral blood mononuclear cells (PBMCs). The chain is made from TRBV10-3 and TRBJ1-2, and TRBD1 may be the D gene, going by 5 matching bases. The nucleotide sequence reads as follows: TGTGCCACCCTACACAGGAGGGGTGGCTACACCTTC. Translated, this gives CATLHRRGGYTF.